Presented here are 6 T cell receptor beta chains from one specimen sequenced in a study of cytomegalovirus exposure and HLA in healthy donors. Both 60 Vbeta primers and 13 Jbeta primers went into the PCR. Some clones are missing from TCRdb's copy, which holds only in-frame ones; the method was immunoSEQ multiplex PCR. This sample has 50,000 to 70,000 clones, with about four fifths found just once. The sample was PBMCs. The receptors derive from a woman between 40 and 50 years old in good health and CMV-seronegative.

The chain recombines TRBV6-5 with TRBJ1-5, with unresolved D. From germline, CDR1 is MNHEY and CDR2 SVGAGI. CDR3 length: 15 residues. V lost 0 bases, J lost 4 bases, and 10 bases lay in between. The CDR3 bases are TGTGCCAGCAGTTACTCGTCAGGTCGGAATCAGCCCCAGCATTTT. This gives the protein CASSYSSGRNQPQHF.

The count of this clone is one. CDR3 DNA: TGTGCCAGCAGCGGGACTAGCTGGGAGACCCAGTACTTC. Its translation: CASSGTSWETQYF. This sequence joins TRBV28 and TRBJ2-5; TRBD2 matches at 9 bases. This CDR3 comprises 13 residues. Germline CDR1 is MDHEN and CDR2 is SYDVKM. V lost 6 bases, J lost 5 bases, and 4 bases stayed unmatched.

The CDR3 DNA sequence: TGTGCCAGCAGCACCAGCCTCTGGGGACAGCACAATGAGCAGTTCTTC. It translates to CASSTSLWGQHNEQFF. V usage is TRBV13 and J usage is TRBJ2-1, with 7 nucleotides matching TRBD1. The CDR3 is 16 residues long. Looked up from germline, CDR1 is PRHDT and CDR2 is FYEKMQ (reference sequence). J was trimmed by 5 bases and V by 5 bases; bases with no gene match: 12.

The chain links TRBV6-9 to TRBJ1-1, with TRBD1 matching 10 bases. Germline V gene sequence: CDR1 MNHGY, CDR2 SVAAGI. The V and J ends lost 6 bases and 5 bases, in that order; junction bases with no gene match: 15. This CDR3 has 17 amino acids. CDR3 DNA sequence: TGTGCCAGCAGCTTCATCAACACCGACAGGGGGCAGACTGAAGCTTTCTTT. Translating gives CASSFINTDRGQTEAFF.

The CDR3 DNA reads TGTGCCAGCAGTCGATCGGGGAATCAGCCCCAGCATTTT. Protein product: CASSRSGNQPQHF. The chain has TRBV6-5 and TRBJ1-5, with D unclear. Trimming removed 5 bases at V and 4 bases at J, with 9 bases between. CDR1 MNHEY and CDR2 SVGAGI come from the germline V gene. The CDR3 consists of 13 residues.

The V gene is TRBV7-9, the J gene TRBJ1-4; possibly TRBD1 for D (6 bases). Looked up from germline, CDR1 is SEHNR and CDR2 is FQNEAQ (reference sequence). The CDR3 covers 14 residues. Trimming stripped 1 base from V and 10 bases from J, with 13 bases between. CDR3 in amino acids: CASSLEAGVGKLFF. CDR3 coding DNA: TGTGCCAGCAGCTTAGAGGCAGGGGTCGGAAAACTGTTTTTT.